One and the same sample provided the 24 T cell receptor beta chains below, sequenced in a study of CD8 T cells in ankylosing spondylitis. TCRdb re-called the 5' RACE reads with MiXCR, one entry per CDR3 protein. Seen here are roughly 90,000 distinct CDR3 sequences, roughly 8.3% observed once, and the top ten hold 9.9%. Sample: blood, either unsorted or a sorted T cell fraction (not recorded which). These receptors were taken from a male donor with ankylosing spondylitis or in good health (not recorded which).

This clonotype showed up many times. This rearrangement joins TRBV20-1 to TRBJ2-1; D might be TRBD2 (6 bases). Germline V gene lookup returns CDR1 DFQATT and CDR2 SNEGSKA (reference sequence). V shed 3 bases and J shed 7 bases, with 25 bases lying between them. The CDR3 runs 17 residues. The CDR3 spells CSARSAGTPKARNEQFF. CDR3 DNA sequence: TGCAGTGCTAGGTCTGCGGGGACTCCGAAGGCTCGGAATGAGCAGTTCTTC.

This clonotype came up many times. The V gene is TRBV7-6, the J gene TRBJ1-1; 11 nucleotides agree with TRBD1. The CDR3 sequence is 16 residues long. CDR1 and CDR2 from the germline V gene are SGHVS and FNYEAQ. Trimming removed 5 bases from V and 5 bases from J; junction bases left unmatched: 10. The CDR3 here is CASSATGTGGKTEAFF. CDR3 coding DNA: TGTGCCAGCAGCGCAACCGGGACAGGGGGAAAGACTGAAGCTTTCTTT.

This chain joins TRBV7-9 and TRBJ2-1, with 8 positions matching TRBD1. The CDR3 extends over 16 amino acids. Looked up from germline, CDR1 is SEHNR and CDR2 is FQNEAQ (reference sequence). V dropped 5 bases and J dropped 3; count of bases not matched to a gene: 9. The CDR3 nucleotides read TGTGCCAGCAGCCCATCGACAGGGGACCTCTACAATGAGCAGTTCTTC. It specifies CASSPSTGDLYNEQFF.

In its sample, this clonotype was seen many times. This rearrangement joins TRBV10-3 to TRBJ2-1; 9 bases line up with TRBD1. The V gene's germline CDR1 is ENHRY and CDR2 SYGVKD. J was trimmed by 12 bases and V by 4 bases; bases with no gene match: 1. The CDR3 consists of 11 residues. CDR3 protein: CAISGGQGQFF. CDR3 nucleotide sequence: TGTGCCATCAGTGGGGGACAGGGGCAGTTCTTC.

The V and J genes are TRBV6-4 and TRBJ2-3; no firm D call. Germline values: CDR1 MRHNA, CDR2 SNTAGT. The CDR3 is 15 amino acids. The ends were cut back, 7 bases at V and 4 bases at J, with 18 bases in the middle. The CDR3 nucleotides read TGTGCCAGCACTGCCCCGTGGGCCCCCCCAGATACGCAGTATTTT. The encoded protein is CASTAPWAPPDTQYF.

This clonotype showed up just a few times. This rearrangement joins TRBV7-2 to TRBJ2-3; 8 bases are a match to TRBD2. J lost 4 bases, V lost 7 bases, and 13 bases had no gene match. CDR3 length equals 16 residues. Per germline, CDR1 SGHTA and CDR2 FQGNSA. As DNA, the CDR3 is TGTGCCAGCACCCAAGGTCCGGGGGGGTTCGCAGATACGCAGTATTTT. It is translated as CASTQGPGGFADTQYF.

This clonotype was counted at least ten times. The CDR3 protein is CSARDSRNNEQFF. For the CDR3, the DNA is TGCAGTGCTAGAGATTCCCGTAACAATGAGCAGTTCTTC. The J gene is TRBJ2-1, the V gene TRBV20-1; D unclear. CDR3 length equals 13 residues. Trimming took off 0 bases at V and 5 bases at J, with 8 bases between the two ends. CDR1 is DFQATT and CDR2 is SNEGSKA in the germline V gene (reference sequence).

This clonotype has a count of ten or more. The chain recombines TRBV20-1 with TRBJ2-3; D not resolved. Trimming pared 0 bases from V and 0 bases from J, leaving 16 bases between. Looked up from germline, CDR1 is DFQATT and CDR2 is SNEGSKA (reference sequence). The CDR3 extends over 17 amino acids. The DNA for the CDR3 is TGCAGTGCTAGAGATAGCTGGCTAACTGTAAGCACAGATACGCAGTATTTT. It translates to CSARDSWLTVSTDTQYF.

This clonotype was counted many times. The V call is TRBV9, the J call TRBJ2-3; D gene ambiguous. This CDR3 region has 13 residues. The germline V and J ends were trimmed by 0 bases and 6 bases, with 8 bases remaining between them. Germline CDR1 reads SGDLS; CDR2 reads YYNGEE. This CDR3 reads CASSVVTPDTQYF. The DNA for the CDR3 is TGTGCCAGCAGCGTAGTGACACCCGATACGCAGTATTTT.

The sample holds many counts of this clonotype. This sequence joins TRBV24-1 and TRBJ2-5; tentative D call: TRBD2 (5 bases). There are 16 residues in the CDR3. V was shortened by 5 bases and J by 0 bases, with 15 bases between the two germline ends. The germline CDR1 and CDR2 sequences are KGHDR and SFDVKD. CDR3 protein: CATSASGPHYQETQYF. The CDR3 nucleotides read TGTGCCACCAGTGCCAGCGGACCGCACTACCAAGAGACCCAGTACTTC.

This clonotype came up a few times. This chain connects TRBV4-3 to TRBJ1-1; unclear D gene. Trimming stripped 0 bases from V and 10 bases from J, with 18 bases between. The CDR3 runs 15 residues. Germline CDR1 reads LGHNA; CDR2 reads YSLEER. The CDR3 nucleotides are TGCGCCAGCAGCCAAGATCGGCAGTGCGTGAGTGTAGCTTTCTTT. Amino acid sequence: CASSQDRQCVSVAFF.

This clonotype was detected many times. The rearrangement joins TRBV5-1 to TRBJ1-2; D call uncertain. This CDR3 contains 14 residues. Germline V gene data show CDR1 as SGHRS and CDR2 as YFSETQ. V dropped 1 base and J dropped 8 bases, with 15 bases sitting between them. The CDR3 sequence: CASSLNMRSGGYTF. The CDR3 coding sequence is TGCGCCAGCAGCTTGAACATGAGGTCTGGAGGCTACACCTTC.

This clonotype has just a few counts. This chain joins TRBV7-9 and TRBJ1-2; D perhaps matches TRBD1 (6 bases). Trimming stripped 5 bases from V and 0 bases from J, with 13 bases between. The CDR3 runs 15 residues. Germline CDR1 and CDR2: SEHNR and FQNEAQ (reference sequence). CDR3 sequence reads: CASSRDILANYGYTF. Written as DNA, the CDR3 is TGTGCCAGCAGCAGGGACATATTAGCTAACTATGGCTACACCTTC. The variable domain in full, with the rest retrieved from reference TRBV7-9 and TRBJ1-2, is DTGVSQNPRHKITKRGQNVTFRCDPISEHNRLYWYRQTLGQGPEFLTYFQNEAQLEKSRLLSDRFSAERPKGSFSTLEIQRTEQGDSAMYLCASSRDILANYGYTFGSGTRLTVV.

This clonotype showed up many times. V is TRBV21-1 and J is TRBJ1-1; TRBD1 reflects the table's D call only, with no check against the DNA. TRBV21-1 counts as a pseudogene. The CDR3 is made up of 17 amino acids. CDR3 amino acids: CASSFRDGTLMNTEAFF. The DNA for the CDR3 is TGTGCCAGCAGCTTCCGGGACGGAACCCTAATGAACACTGAAGCTTTCTTT.

At least ten counts were recorded for this clonotype. The chain couples TRBV5-1 to TRBJ1-1; no firm D call. The germline V gene has CDR1 SGHRS and CDR2 YFSETQ. The CDR3 has 15 residues. V lost 4 bases, J lost 2 bases, and 15 bases lay in between. Written as DNA, the CDR3 is TGCGCCAGCAGCCCCGAAGACTATTTTAACACTGAAGCTTTCTTT. Its protein product is CASSPEDYFNTEAFF. Supplemented by reference TRBV5-1 and TRBJ1-1, the full variable domain reads KAGVTQTPRYLIKTRGQQVTLSCSPISGHRSVSWYQQTPGQGLQFLFEYFSETQRNKGNFPGRFSGRQFSNSRSEMNVSTLELGDSALYLCASSPEDYFNTEAFFGQGTRLTVV.

At least ten counts were recorded for this clonotype. The V and J genes are TRBV20-1 and TRBJ2-1; D possibly matches TRBD1 or TRBD2 (6 bases each). The CDR3 extends over 11 amino acids. Trimming left V 3 bases short and J 13 bases short, with 13 bases between. Germline V gene sequence: CDR1 DFQATT, CDR2 SNEGSKA (reference sequence). The CDR3 reads CSASSGGRQFF. CDR3 sequence (DNA): TGCAGTGCTAGTTCCGGGGGCCGCCAGTTCTTC.

This clonotype has at least ten counts. This rearrangement joins TRBV20-1 to TRBJ2-3, with no clear D. Trimming removed 1 base from V and 1 base from J, with 9 bases in between. The germline CDR1 and CDR2 sequences are DFQATT and SNEGSKA (reference sequence). This CDR3 comprises 14 residues. CDR3 sequence: CSARAVSGTDTQYF. CDR3 DNA: TGCAGTGCTAGAGCGGTTAGTGGCACAGATACGCAGTATTTT.

As DNA, the CDR3 is TGTGCCAGCACTTGGACTAGCGGGGGCAGAGATACGCAGTATTTT. It encodes CASTWTSGGRDTQYF. V is TRBV7-2 and J is TRBJ2-3, with TRBD2 matching over 13 bases. The CDR3 length is 15 residues. Germline loops: CDR1 SGHTA, CDR2 FQGNSA. Losses at the gene ends were 7 bases for V and 5 bases for J; bases not matched to a gene: 6.

This clonotype was seen ten or more times. The gene calls are TRBV5-1 and TRBJ2-5; 11 positions match TRBD1. J gave up 4 bases and V 5 bases, and 7 bases lay outside the gene matches. CDR1 SGHRS and CDR2 YFSETQ come from the germline V gene. This CDR3 is built from 15 residues. CDR3 sequence reads: CASRRGQGVGETQYF. The DNA for the CDR3 is TGCGCCAGCAGACGGGGACAGGGGGTCGGAGAGACCCAGTACTTC.

In its sample, this clonotype was seen many times. The chain links TRBV4-1 to TRBJ2-3; unclear D gene. The length of the CDR3 is 16 residues. Germline V gives CDR1 MGHRA, CDR2 YSYEKL. Trimming removed 5 bases from V and 0 bases from J, with 15 bases in between. The CDR3 region is CASSSTNGGSTDTQYF. DNA of the CDR3: TGCGCCAGCAGCTCTACTAATGGCGGCAGCACAGATACGCAGTATTTT.

As concerns this clonotype: Given the absence of the conserved phenylalanine or tryptophan at the CDR3 end, a read error is likely. V is TRBV19 and J is TRBJ1-1; D ambiguous. The germline V gene has CDR1 LNHDA and CDR2 SQIVND (reference sequence). Trimming stripped 5 bases from V and 4 bases from J, with 14 bases between. This CDR3 spans 14 amino acids. CDR3 nucleotides: TGTGCCAGTAGTCAAGCATTCGGTAGCACTGAAGCTTTCCTT. It yields the protein CASSQAFGSTEAFL.

This clonotype was counted many times. The chain couples TRBV5-5 to TRBJ2-5; 8 bases agree with TRBD1. Germline CDR1 is SGHKS and CDR2 is YYEKEE (reference sequence). The trim removed 2 bases at V and 5 bases at J, leaving 8 bases unmatched. The CDR3 is 15 residues long. The CDR3 sequence: CASSFLGQGIETQYF. CDR3 bases: TGTGCCAGCAGCTTTCTCGGACAGGGTATCGAGACCCAGTACTTC.

This sequence joins TRBV7-6 and TRBJ2-2; the D gene is possibly TRBD2 (6 bases). CDR3 size: 16 residues. Trimming cost V 5 bases and J 5 bases, with 18 bases left between them. Germline CDR1 is SGHVS and CDR2 is FNYEAQ. The CDR3, as DNA: TGTGCCAGCAGCCCAACGGGAGCATCATATACCGGGGAGCTGTTTTTT. The encoded protein is CASSPTGASYTGELFF.

This clonotype was picked up many times. The chain has TRBV7-3 and TRBJ2-5; TRBD2 is a possible D gene (6 bases). V lost 2 bases and J lost 3, with 13 bases in between. Per the germline V gene, CDR1 is SGHTA and CDR2 is FQGTGA. The CDR3 runs 15 residues. The CDR3 coding sequence is TGTGCCAGCAGCTTATTCGGTGGAGGGAAAGAGACCCAGTACTTC. Amino acid sequence: CASSLFGGGKETQYF.